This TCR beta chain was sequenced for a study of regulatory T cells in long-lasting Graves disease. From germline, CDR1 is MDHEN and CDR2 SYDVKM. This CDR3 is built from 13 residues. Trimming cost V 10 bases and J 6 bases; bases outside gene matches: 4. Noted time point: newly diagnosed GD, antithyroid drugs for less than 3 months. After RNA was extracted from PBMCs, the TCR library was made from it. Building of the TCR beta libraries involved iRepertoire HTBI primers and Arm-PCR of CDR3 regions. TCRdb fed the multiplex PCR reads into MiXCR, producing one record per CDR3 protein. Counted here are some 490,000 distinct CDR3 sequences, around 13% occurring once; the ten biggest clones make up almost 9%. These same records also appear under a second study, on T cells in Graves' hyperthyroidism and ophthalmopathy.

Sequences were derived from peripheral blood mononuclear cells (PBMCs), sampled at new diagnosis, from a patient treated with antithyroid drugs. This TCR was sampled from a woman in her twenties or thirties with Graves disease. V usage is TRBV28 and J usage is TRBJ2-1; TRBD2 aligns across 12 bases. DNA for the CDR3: TGTGCCACCCGGACTAGCGGGATCAATGAGCAGTTCTTC. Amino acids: CATRTSGINEQFF. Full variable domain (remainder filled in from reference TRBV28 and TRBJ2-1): DVKVTQSSRYLVKRTGEKVFLECVQDMDHENMFWYRQDPGLGLRLIYFSYDVKMKEKGDIPEGYSVSREKKERFSLILESASTNQTSMYLCATRTSGINEQFFGPGTRLTVL.